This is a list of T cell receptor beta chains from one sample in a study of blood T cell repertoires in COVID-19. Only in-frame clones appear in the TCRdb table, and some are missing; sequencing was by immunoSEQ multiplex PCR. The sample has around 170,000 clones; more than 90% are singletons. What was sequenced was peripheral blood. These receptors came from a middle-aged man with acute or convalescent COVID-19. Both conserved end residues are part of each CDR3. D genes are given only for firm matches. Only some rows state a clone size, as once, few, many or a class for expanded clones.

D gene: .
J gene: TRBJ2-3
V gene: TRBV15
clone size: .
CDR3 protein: CATKLDYFTDTQYF
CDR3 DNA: TGTGCCACAAAACTCGACTACTTCACAGATACGCAGTATTTT

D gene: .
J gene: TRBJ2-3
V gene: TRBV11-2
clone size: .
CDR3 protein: CASSLDGLSTDTQYF
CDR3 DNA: TGTGCCAGCAGCTTAGATGGGCTTAGCACAGATACGCAGTATTTT

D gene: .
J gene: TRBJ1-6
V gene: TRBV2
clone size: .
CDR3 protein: CASSWGRDSPLHF
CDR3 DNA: TGTGCCAGCAGCTGGGGCAGGGATTCACCCCTCCACTTT

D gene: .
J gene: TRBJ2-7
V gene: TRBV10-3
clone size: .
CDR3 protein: CAISEDSNYEQYF
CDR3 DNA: TGTGCCATCAGTGAGGACAGCAACTACGAGCAGTACTTC

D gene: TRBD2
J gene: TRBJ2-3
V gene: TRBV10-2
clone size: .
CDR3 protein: CASSDKRASGLSTDTQYF
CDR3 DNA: TGCGCCAGCAGCGACAAACGGGCTAGCGGACTTTCCACAGATACGCAGTATTTT

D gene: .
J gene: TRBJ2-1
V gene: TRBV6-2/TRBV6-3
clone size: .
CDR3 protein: CASSYSGAQFHEQFF
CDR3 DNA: TGTGCCAGCAGTTACTCGGGGGCCCAATTTCATGAGCAGTTCTTC

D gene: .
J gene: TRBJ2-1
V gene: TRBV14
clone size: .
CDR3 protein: CASSQVWGGPDEQFF
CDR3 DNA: TGTGCCAGCAGCCAAGTATGGGGGGGGCCGGATGAGCAGTTCTTC

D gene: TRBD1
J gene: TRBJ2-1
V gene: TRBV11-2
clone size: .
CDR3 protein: CASSLGQGRHEQFF
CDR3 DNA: TGTGCCAGCAGCCTGGGACAGGGGAGGCATGAGCAGTTCTTC

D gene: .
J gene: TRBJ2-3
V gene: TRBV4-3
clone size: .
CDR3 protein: CASSQGNGADTQYF
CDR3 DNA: TGCGCCAGCAGCCAAGGGAACGGGGCAGATACGCAGTATTTT

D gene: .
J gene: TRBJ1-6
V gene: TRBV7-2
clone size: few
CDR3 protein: CASNPQSSYNSPLHF
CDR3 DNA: TGTGCCAGCAACCCACAGAGCTCCTATAATTCACCCCTCCACTTT

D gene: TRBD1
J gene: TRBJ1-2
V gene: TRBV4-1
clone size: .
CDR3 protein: CASSPWGDRGIGYTF
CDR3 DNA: TGCGCCAGCAGCCCTTGGGGAGACAGGGGGATTGGCTACACCTTC

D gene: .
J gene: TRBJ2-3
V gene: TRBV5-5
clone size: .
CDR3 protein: CASSVQAGRSTDTQYF
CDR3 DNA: TGTGCCAGCAGCGTCCAAGCAGGGAGGAGCACAGATACGCAGTATTTT

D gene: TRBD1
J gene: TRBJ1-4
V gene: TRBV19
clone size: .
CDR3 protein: CASSQGGEKLFF
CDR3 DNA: TGTGCCAGTAGTCAGGGGGGTGAAAAACTGTTTTTT

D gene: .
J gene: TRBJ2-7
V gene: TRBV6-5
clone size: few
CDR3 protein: CASGRHEQYF
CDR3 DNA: TGTGCCAGCGGGAGACACGAGCAGTACTTC

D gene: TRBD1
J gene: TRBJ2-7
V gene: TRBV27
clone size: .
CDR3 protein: CASRQGGYEQYF
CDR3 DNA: TGTGCCAGCAGACAGGGGGGCTACGAGCAGTACTTC

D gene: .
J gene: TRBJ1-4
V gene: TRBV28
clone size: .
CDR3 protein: CASSPGRGNEKLFF
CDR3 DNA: TGTGCCAGCAGTCCAGGCAGGGGTAATGAAAAACTGTTTTTT

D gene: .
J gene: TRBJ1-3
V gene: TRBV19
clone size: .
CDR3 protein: CASSIRNTIYF
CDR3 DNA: TGTGCCAGTAGTATCAGAAACACCATATATTTT

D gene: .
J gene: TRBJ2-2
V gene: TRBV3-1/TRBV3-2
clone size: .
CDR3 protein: CASSQLDTYTGELFF
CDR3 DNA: TGTGCCAGCAGCCAATTGGACACCTACACCGGGGAGCTGTTTTTT

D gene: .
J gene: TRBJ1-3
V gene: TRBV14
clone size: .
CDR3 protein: CASSHPGGRRSGNTIYF
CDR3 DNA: TGTGCCAGCAGCCATCCAGGAGGGAGGCGCTCTGGAAACACCATATATTTT

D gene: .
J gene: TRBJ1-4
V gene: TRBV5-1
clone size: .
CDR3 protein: CASSFIGEANEKLFF
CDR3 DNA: TGCGCCAGCAGCTTTATTGGGGAGGCTAATGAAAAACTGTTTTTT

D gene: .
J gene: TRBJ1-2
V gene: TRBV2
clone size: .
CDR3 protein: CASSLRPEATFF
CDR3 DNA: TGTGCCAGCAGTTTGAGGCCTGAGGCGACCTTCTTC

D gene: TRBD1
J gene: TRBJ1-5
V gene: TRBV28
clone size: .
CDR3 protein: CASSPGQGSNQPQHF
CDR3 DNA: TGTGCCAGCAGCCCGGGACAGGGGAGCAATCAGCCCCAGCATTTT

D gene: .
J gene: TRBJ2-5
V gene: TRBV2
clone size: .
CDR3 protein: CASSPGQGGETQYF
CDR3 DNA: TGTGCCAGCAGCCCCGGACAGGGAGGGGAGACCCAGTACTTC